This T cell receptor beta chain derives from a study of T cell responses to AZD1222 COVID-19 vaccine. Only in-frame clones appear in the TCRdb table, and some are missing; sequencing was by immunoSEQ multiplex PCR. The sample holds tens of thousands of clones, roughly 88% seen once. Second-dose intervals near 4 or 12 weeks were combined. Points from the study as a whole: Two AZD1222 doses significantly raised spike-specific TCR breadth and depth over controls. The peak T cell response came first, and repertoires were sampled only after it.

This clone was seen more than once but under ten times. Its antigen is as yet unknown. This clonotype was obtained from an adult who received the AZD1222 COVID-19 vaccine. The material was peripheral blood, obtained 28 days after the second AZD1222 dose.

The CDR3 sequence: CASSQVLGSAYGYTF. The CDR3 DNA sequence: TGTGCCAGCAGCCAAGTTCTGGGTTCCGCCTATGGCTACACCTTC. V and J are TRBV3-1 (or the pseudogene TRBV3-2) and TRBJ1-2, with no clear D. The CDR3 runs 15 residues. Germline V lookup: CDR1 LGHDT, CDR2 YNNKEL (reference sequence). Trimming removed 1 base at V and 4 bases at J, with 13 bases between.